A selection of T cell receptor beta chains follows, all from one sample in a study of blood T cells in healthy people across ages. TCRdb passed the 5' RACE reads through MiXCR, listing each CDR3 protein once. The sample includes 1.5 million or so distinct CDR3 sequences, 35% to 45% of them seen just once. Source material: blood. The receptors come from a woman aged 18-29 years in good health. Each CDR3 is given with its conserved first and last residue. Each record gives: CDR3 protein, CDR3 DNA, clone size, D gene, J gene, V gene. A D gene is named only where the DNA matches it firmly. Clone sizes are given selectively: once, few, many, or a class where the clone is expanded.

CDR3aa: CATSVRGPLTYEQYF
CDR3nt: TGTGCCACCAGTGTCAGGGGGCCGCTGACCTACGAGCAGTACTTC
abundance: NA
d_gene: TRBD1
j_gene: TRBJ2-7
v_gene: TRBV24-1

CDR3aa: CASSLDGVWMNTEAFF
CDR3nt: TGTGCCAGCAGCTTGGATGGGGTCTGGATGAACACTGAAGCTTTCTTT
abundance: NA
d_gene: NA
j_gene: TRBJ1-1
v_gene: TRBV5-6

CDR3aa: CASSEVVGSSPLHF
CDR3nt: TGTGCCAGCAGTGAAGTTGTGGGGAGTTCACCCCTCCACTTT
abundance: NA
d_gene: NA
j_gene: TRBJ1-6
v_gene: TRBV25-1

CDR3aa: CASSPLANYSPYEQYF
CDR3nt: TGTGCCAGCAGCCCACTAGCGAATTACAGCCCCTACGAGCAGTACTTC
abundance: NA
d_gene: TRBD2
j_gene: TRBJ2-7
v_gene: TRBV7-2

CDR3aa: CASSPGTRGAFF
CDR3nt: TGTGCCAGCAGTCCCGGGACCCGGGGAGCTTTCTTT
abundance: few
d_gene: NA
j_gene: TRBJ1-1
v_gene: TRBV2

CDR3aa: CATSDLAGTQYF
CDR3nt: TGTGCCACCAGTGATTTAGCGGGAACGCAGTACTTC
abundance: NA
d_gene: TRBD2
j_gene: TRBJ2-5
v_gene: TRBV24-1

CDR3aa: CASSSPGVRGTEAFF
CDR3nt: TGTGCCAGCAGCTCTCCAGGGGTTCGCGGCACTGAAGCTTTCTTT
abundance: few
d_gene: NA
j_gene: TRBJ1-1
v_gene: TRBV7-9

CDR3aa: CASSLFLAGYNEQFF
CDR3nt: TGTGCCAGCAGTTTGTTTCTAGCGGGATACAATGAGCAGTTCTTC
abundance: NA
d_gene: TRBD2
j_gene: TRBJ2-1
v_gene: TRBV12-3/TRBV12-4

CDR3aa: CSVDAPWGDRESDGYTF
CDR3nt: TGCAGCGTTGATGCCCCTTGGGGGGACAGGGAAAGCGATGGCTACACCTTC
abundance: NA
d_gene: TRBD1
j_gene: TRBJ1-2
v_gene: TRBV29-1

CDR3aa: CASSQLSGTALEKLFF
CDR3nt: TGCGCCAGCAGCCAGCTTTCCGGGACCGCTTTGGAAAAACTGTTTTTT
abundance: NA
d_gene: NA
j_gene: TRBJ1-4
v_gene: TRBV4-1

CDR3aa: CAIQSWASPPHF
CDR3nt: TGTGCCATCCAGTCCTGGGCTTCACCCCCCCACTTT
abundance: once
d_gene: NA
j_gene: TRBJ1-6
v_gene: TRBV12-3/TRBV12-4

CDR3aa: CASTGLAGGPRNEQFF
CDR3nt: TGTGCCAGCACGGGACTAGCGGGAGGGCCCAGGAATGAGCAGTTCTTC
abundance: NA
d_gene: TRBD2
j_gene: TRBJ2-1
v_gene: TRBV6-1

CDR3aa: CSVERRTAYYGYTF
CDR3nt: TGCAGCGTTGAAAGAAGAACAGCTTACTATGGCTACACCTTC
abundance: NA
d_gene: NA
j_gene: TRBJ1-2
v_gene: TRBV29-1

CDR3aa: CASSLKDSSYNEQFF
CDR3nt: TGTGCCAGCAGTTTAAAGGATAGCTCCTACAATGAGCAGTTCTTC
abundance: NA
d_gene: NA
j_gene: TRBJ2-1
v_gene: TRBV27

CDR3aa: CASSQEWTGAGQPQHF
CDR3nt: TGCGCCAGCAGCCAAGAATGGACCGGCGCGGGTCAGCCCCAGCATTTT
abundance: few
d_gene: NA
j_gene: TRBJ1-5
v_gene: TRBV4-1

CDR3aa: CAIGNRDTNQPQHF
CDR3nt: TGTGCCATAGGGAACCGGGACACTAATCAGCCCCAGCATTTT
abundance: NA
d_gene: NA
j_gene: TRBJ1-5
v_gene: TRBV10-3

CDR3aa: CASSYGLHGYTF
CDR3nt: TGTGCCAGCAGTTACGGTCTCCATGGCTACACCTTC
abundance: few
d_gene: NA
j_gene: TRBJ1-2
v_gene: TRBV6-2/TRBV6-3

CDR3aa: CASSQAATDNSPLHF
CDR3nt: TGTGCCAGCAGCCAGGCCGCGACGGATAATTCACCCCTCCACTTT
abundance: NA
d_gene: NA
j_gene: TRBJ1-6
v_gene: TRBV3-1

CDR3aa: CASSQDRDTDGYTF
CDR3nt: TGCGCCAGCAGCCAAGATCGGGATACGGATGGCTACACCTTC
abundance: many
d_gene: NA
j_gene: TRBJ1-2
v_gene: TRBV4-3

CDR3aa: CSVAAGQETQYF
CDR3nt: TGCAGCGTTGCGGCGGGCCAAGAGACCCAGTACTTC
abundance: many
d_gene: NA
j_gene: TRBJ2-5
v_gene: TRBV29-1

CDR3aa: CASSPGAAQGAYEQYF
CDR3nt: TGTGCCAGCAGCCCCGGTGCAGCCCAGGGTGCCTACGAGCAGTACTTC
abundance: NA
d_gene: NA
j_gene: TRBJ2-7
v_gene: TRBV9

CDR3aa: CSVGIKDIAKNIQYF
CDR3nt: TGCAGCGTTGGAATAAAGGATATAGCCAAAAACATTCAGTACTTC
abundance: NA
d_gene: NA
j_gene: TRBJ2-4
v_gene: TRBV29-1

CDR3aa: CASSQDRGAEAFF
CDR3nt: TGTGCCAGCAGCCAGGACAGGGGGGCTGAAGCTTTCTTT
abundance: NA
d_gene: TRBD1
j_gene: TRBJ1-1
v_gene: TRBV14

CDR3aa: CASSLRTGDNEQYF
CDR3nt: TGTGCCAGCAGCTTACGGACAGGGGACAATGAGCAGTACTTC
abundance: NA
d_gene: TRBD1
j_gene: TRBJ2-7
v_gene: TRBV12-3/TRBV12-4

CDR3aa: CSAGVGPPGAFF
CDR3nt: TGCAGCGCCGGAGTAGGGCCCCCTGGAGCTTTCTTT
abundance: NA
d_gene: NA
j_gene: TRBJ1-1
v_gene: TRBV29-1

CDR3aa: CASSFGYTQYF
CDR3nt: TGTGCCAGCAGTTTCGGATATACGCAGTATTTT
abundance: NA
d_gene: NA
j_gene: TRBJ2-3
v_gene: TRBV12-3/TRBV12-4

CDR3aa: CASSLRGVLNYGYTF
CDR3nt: TGTGCCAGCAGTTTACGGGGCGTTCTTAACTATGGCTACACCTTC
abundance: few
d_gene: NA
j_gene: TRBJ1-2
v_gene: TRBV27

CDR3aa: CASSDGSTQYF
CDR3nt: TGTGCCAGCAGTGATGGTTCTACGCAGTATTTT
abundance: NA
d_gene: NA
j_gene: TRBJ2-3
v_gene: TRBV25-1

CDR3aa: CASSPNADQETQYF
CDR3nt: TGTGCCAGCAGCCCAAACGCAGACCAAGAGACCCAGTACTTC
abundance: NA
d_gene: NA
j_gene: TRBJ2-5
v_gene: TRBV9

CDR3aa: CASSLQGHTDTQYF
CDR3nt: TGCGCCAGTAGCTTACAGGGGCACACAGATACGCAGTATTTT
abundance: few
d_gene: TRBD1
j_gene: TRBJ2-3
v_gene: TRBV5-1

CDR3aa: CASSFVRGLFSNQPQHF
CDR3nt: TGTGCCAGCAGTTTCGTAAGGGGGCTATTTAGCAATCAGCCCCAGCATTTT
abundance: NA
d_gene: TRBD1
j_gene: TRBJ1-5
v_gene: TRBV12-3/TRBV12-4

CDR3aa: CASSVAGIGSGANVLTF
CDR3nt: TGTGCCAGCAGCGTTGCGGGGATTGGGTCTGGGGCCAACGTCCTGACTTTC
abundance: NA
d_gene: NA
j_gene: TRBJ2-6
v_gene: TRBV13

CDR3aa: CASSARQGLHEQYF
CDR3nt: TGTGCCAGCAGCGCCCGACAGGGTTTGCACGAGCAGTACTTC
abundance: NA
d_gene: TRBD1
j_gene: TRBJ2-7
v_gene: TRBV11-2

CDR3aa: CASSQEGSLNYGYTF
CDR3nt: TGCGCCAGCAGCCAAGAGGGCAGTCTTAACTATGGCTACACCTTC
abundance: few
d_gene: NA
j_gene: TRBJ1-2
v_gene: TRBV4-1

CDR3aa: CASSTQPQGMYGYTF
CDR3nt: TGCGCCAGCAGCACGCAACCACAGGGGATGTATGGCTACACCTTC
abundance: NA
d_gene: TRBD1
j_gene: TRBJ1-2
v_gene: TRBV4-3

CDR3aa: CSARETDIYQPQHF
CDR3nt: TGCAGTGCTAGAGAAACCGACATTTATCAGCCCCAGCATTTT
abundance: few
d_gene: NA
j_gene: TRBJ1-5
v_gene: TRBV20-1

CDR3aa: CSTYRTDNEKLFF
CDR3nt: TGCAGCACCTACCGGACGGATAATGAAAAACTGTTTTTT
abundance: NA
d_gene: NA
j_gene: TRBJ1-4
v_gene: TRBV20-1

CDR3aa: CASSLRMGQWTEAFF
CDR3nt: TGTGCCAGCAGCTTGAGGATGGGGCAATGGACTGAAGCTTTCTTT
abundance: NA
d_gene: NA
j_gene: TRBJ1-1
v_gene: TRBV5-6

CDR3aa: CASSDGTDSSTDTQYF
CDR3nt: TGTGCCAGCAGCGACGGGACTGACTCTAGCACAGATACGCAGTATTTT
abundance: NA
d_gene: NA
j_gene: TRBJ2-3
v_gene: TRBV9